Listed here are 17 T cell receptor beta chains from one sample, sequenced in a study of radiotherapy plus CTLA-4 blockade in lung cancer. Measured with immunoSEQ multiplex PCR; TCRdb has only the in-frame clones, and not every one. This sample has 75,000 to 95,000 clones; around 72% occur once, and the top ten carry around 15%. The sequencing used peripheral blood, collected from a patient treated with radiotherapy plus ipilimumab. These TCRs come from a human donor with non-small cell lung cancer that progressed on radiotherapy plus ipilimumab.

V is TRBV10-3 and J is TRBJ1-4; the D is unclear. V was pared by 6 bases and J by 7 bases, with 15 bases between. This CDR3 contains 14 residues. Germline values: CDR1 ENHRY, CDR2 SYGVKD. CDR3 loop: CAIRKAGETEKLFF. In DNA, the CDR3 is TGTGCCATCAGGAAGGCAGGAGAGACTGAAAAACTGTTTTTT.

The J gene is TRBJ2-2, the V gene TRBV9; D unclear. Germline V gene sequence: CDR1 SGDLS, CDR2 YYNGEE. The CDR3 is made up of 13 amino acids. V was shortened by 4 bases and J by 6 bases, with 10 bases between the two germline ends. CDR3 nucleotide sequence: TGTGCCAGCAGCCCAGGTGTAGCCGGGGAGCTGTTTTTT. Encoded protein: CASSPGVAGELFF.

The chain has TRBV27 and TRBJ2-4; D may be TRBD2 (5 bases). The CDR3 runs to 13 residues. V gave up 8 bases and J gave up 8 bases, with 16 bases separating them. Germline CDR1 reads MNHEY; CDR2 reads SMNVEV (reference sequence). This chain's CDR3 is CASGGGDTDIQYF. CDR3 coding DNA: TGTGCCAGCGGAGGAGGAGATACGGACATTCAGTACTTC.

The chain has TRBV9 and TRBJ2-1; a possible D gene is TRBD2 (6 bases). The CDR3 extends over 13 amino acids. The germline gives CDR1 SGDLS, CDR2 YYNGEE. The germline V and J ends were trimmed by 0 bases and 7 bases, with 8 bases remaining between them. The CDR3, as DNA: TGTGCCAGCAGCGTAGGCGGGGAAAATGAGCAGTTCTTC. Translation gives CASSVGGENEQFF. Combining the CDR3 with reference TRBV9 and TRBJ2-1 gives the whole variable domain DSGVTQTPKHLITATGQRVTLRCSPRSGDLSVYWYQQSLDQGLQFLIQYYNGEERAKGNILERFSAQQFPDLHSELNLSSLELGDSALYFCASSVGGENEQFFGPGTRLTVL.

The J gene is TRBJ1-6, the V gene TRBV19; the D gene is possibly TRBD1 (5 bases). CDR3 size: 15 residues. V lost 3 bases, J lost 10 bases, and 16 bases lay in between. Germline CDR1 reads LNHDA; CDR2 reads SQIVND (reference sequence). The CDR3 DNA sequence: TGTGCCAGTAGTATCGCCCGGGACTTGAACTCACCCCTCCACTTT. This codes for CASSIARDLNSPLHF.

This sequence joins TRBV4-1 and TRBJ1-4, with D uncertain. Germline V gives CDR1 MGHRA, CDR2 YSYEKL. V was shortened by 1 base and J by 5 bases, with 11 bases between the two germline ends. The length of the CDR3 is 15 residues. CDR3 region: CASSQVFSLNEKLFF. CDR3 coding DNA: TGCGCCAGCAGCCAAGTGTTCAGTCTCAATGAAAAACTGTTTTTT.

The V call is TRBV2, the J call TRBJ2-5, with D possibly TRBD2 on 6 matching bases. This CDR3 is built from 14 residues. V was pared by 9 bases and J by 2 bases, with 16 bases between. Germline loops: CDR1 SNHLY, CDR2 FYNNEI. The CDR3 nucleotides read TGTGCCAGTGGGGAGGTCTACGAACAAGAGACCCAGTACTTC. Translating gives CASGEVYEQETQYF.

This clone is a singleton in its sample. This rearrangement joins TRBV18 to TRBJ1-1; maybe TRBD1 (5 bases). Looked up from germline, CDR1 is KGHSH and CDR2 is LQKENI. V shed 0 bases and J shed 9 bases, with 14 bases lying between them. The length of the CDR3 is 14 residues. The CDR3 nucleotides read TGTGCCAGCTCACCACCCGGGACCTCTCGCCAAGCTTTCTTT. Translation gives CASSPPGTSRQAFF.

The V and J genes are TRBV6-1 and TRBJ2-2; 7 nucleotides align to TRBD1. The germline gives CDR1 MNHNS, CDR2 SASEGT. V shed 8 bases, J shed 5 bases, and the junction held 5 bases outside the gene matches. The CDR3 runs to 13 residues. The CDR3 sequence is CASSTGWTGELFF. The CDR3 bases are TGTGCCAGCTCGACAGGGTGGACCGGGGAGCTGTTTTTT.

The V call is TRBV29-1, the J call TRBJ1-2; tentatively, D is TRBD1 (5 bases). Germline CDR1 and CDR2: SQVTM and ANQGSEA. The CDR3 is made up of 12 amino acids. The CDR3, as DNA: TGCATCCTAGGTGGGACGTCCTATGGCTACACCTTC. Amino acid sequence: CILGGTSYGYTF.

The chain links TRBV6-5 to TRBJ2-1, with D hard to call. V dropped 0 bases and J dropped 5 bases, with 5 bases sitting between them. CDR1 is MNHEY, CDR2 SVGAGI, per germline. The CDR3 contains 13 residues. CDR3 in amino acids: CASSYSINNEQFF. CDR3 DNA sequence: TGTGCCAGCAGTTACTCGATTAACAATGAGCAGTTCTTC.

The rearrangement uses TRBV15 and TRBJ1-2; D not resolved. V was pared by 0 bases and J by 4 bases, with 15 bases between. Germline CDR1 LNHNV, CDR2 YYDKDF (reference sequence). The CDR3 contains 16 residues. Written as DNA, the CDR3 is TGTGCCACCAGCAGAGAATCGAGGACCCCTTTCTATGGCTACACCTTC. As protein: CATSRESRTPFYGYTF.

The chain recombines TRBV4-3 with TRBJ2-3; 12 nucleotides align to TRBD2. Germline V lookup: CDR1 LGHNA, CDR2 YSLEER. This CDR3 has 18 amino acids. V dropped 0 bases and J dropped 2; count of bases not matched to a gene: 6. CDR3 region: CASSQDPPSGGATDTQYF. The CDR3 bases are TGCGCCAGCAGCCAAGATCCCCCTAGCGGGGGGGCCACAGATACGCAGTATTTT.

The V gene is TRBV7-6, the J gene TRBJ1-4, with 8 bases aligning to TRBD1. This CDR3 has 14 residues. The V and J ends lost 5 bases and 7 bases, in that order; junction bases with no gene match: 6. Germline assignment: CDR1 SGHVS and CDR2 FNYEAQ. The chain's CDR3 is CASSQGQGSEKLFF. CDR3 nucleotides: TGTGCCAGCAGCCAAGGACAGGGCAGTGAAAAACTGTTTTTT. The whole variable domain, remainder taken from reference TRBV7-6 and TRBJ1-4, is GAGVSQSPRYKVTKRGQDVALRCDPISGHVSLYWYRQALGQGPEFLTYFNYEAQQDKSGLPNDRFSAERPEGSISTLTIQRTEQRDSAMYRCASSQGQGSEKLFFGSGTQLSVL.

The chain is built from TRBV4-3 and TRBJ1-2; D is possibly TRBD1 (5 bases). The V gene lost 1 base and the J gene lost 8 bases, with 14 bases spanning the gap. The CDR3 covers 14 residues. Per germline, CDR1 LGHNA and CDR2 YSLEER. This CDR3 reads CASSQVIAGRGYTF. CDR3 coding DNA: TGCGCCAGCAGCCAAGTAATAGCAGGGAGAGGCTACACCTTC.

The chain combines TRBV19 with TRBJ2-5, with D perhaps TRBD2 (6 bases). Trimming took off 9 bases at V and 7 bases at J, with 15 bases between the two ends. CDR1 and CDR2 from the germline V gene are LNHDA and SQIVND (reference sequence). This CDR3 has 12 amino acids. The CDR3 here is CASGTREVTQYF. The CDR3 coding sequence is TGTGCCAGCGGGACGCGGGAAGTGACCCAGTACTTC.

This chain links TRBV15 with TRBJ1-2, with a weak D call TRBD1 (5 bases). This CDR3 is built from 16 residues. From germline, CDR1 is LNHNV and CDR2 YYDKDF (reference sequence). Trimming took 3 bases from V and 1 from J, leaving 15 bases between them. The CDR3 loop reads CATSSPVLGDNYGYTF. The CDR3 nucleotides are TGTGCCACCAGCAGCCCGGTCTTGGGGGATAACTATGGCTACACCTTC.